The T cell receptor (beta chain) described here comes from a study of CD8+ T cells in alopecia areata. Study outcomes and limitations: Because one nonresponder was included, the link of baseline CD8+ expansion to response is considered uncertain.

The CDR3 covers 14 residues. V lost 0 bases to trimming and J lost 0 bases, with 6 bases between them. The V gene's germline CDR1 is SGHRS and CDR2 YFSETQ. Sequencing used cDNA as its template, made by extracting RNA and reverse transcribing it. Some clones are missing from TCRdb's copy, which holds only in-frame ones; the method was immunoSEQ multiplex PCR. The sample has over 150,000 clones; about 60% are singletons. The treatment was: oral pan-JAK inhibitor, 5-10 mg twice daily. This clone was seen more than once but under ten times. Its antigen is unidentified. V and J are TRBV5-1 and TRBJ1-1; D not resolved. Sequencing was performed on CD8+ T cells sorted from blood, taken at week 24, from a patient treated with tofacitinib. This clonotype originated in a human donor with alopecia areata. This CDR3 is CASSLVRLNTEAFF. The CDR3 coding sequence is TGCGCCAGCAGCTTGGTACGGTTGAACACTGAAGCTTTCTTT. The full variable domain, its missing parts supplied by reference TRBV5-1 and TRBJ1-1, is KAGVTQTPRYLIKTRGQQVTLSCSPISGHRSVSWYQQTPGQGLQFLFEYFSETQRNKGNFPGRFSGRQFSNSRSEMNVSTLELGDSALYLCASSLVRLNTEAFFGQGTRLTVV.